Sequencing of this T cell receptor beta chain was carried out in a study of Graves' ophthalmopathy and Graves' hyperthyroidism. Findings of the study overall: Most expanded clonotypes from thyroid (those above 0.001 frequency) were also found in blood. Stable hyperthyroidism and ophthalmopathy were told apart by a 13-signature model, which achieved about 90% sensitivity and around 77% specificity.

The TCR beta CDR3 regions underwent amplification from RNA transcripts. The first round was an RT-PCR with HTBI primers, and the second round was a multiplex PCR. TCRdb reprocessed the multiplex PCR reads via MiXCR and lists one record per CDR3 protein. Of hundreds of thousands of distinct CDR3 sequences in the sample, around a fifth were seen once. This clonotype was detected ten times or more. Its antigen is unidentified. Trimming took 6 bases from V and 1 from J; bases not matched to a gene: 22. Germline loops: CDR1 DFQATT, CDR2 SNEGSKA (reference sequence). The length of the CDR3 is 19 residues. The sample comprised peripheral blood. This chain links TRBV20-1 with TRBJ1-1, with 8 bases fitting TRBD1. The receptor was isolated from a woman in her late teens or twenties with stable Graves' hyperthyroidism. The CDR3: CSAPPRTGYRFGPNTEAFF. CDR3 DNA: TGCAGTGCCCCGCCCCGGACAGGGTATCGTTTCGGCCCGAACACTGAAGCTTTCTTT.